This T cell receptor beta chain was captured in a study of beta chain features in type 1 diabetes. Study results and limitations: All four CD4+ subsets from Type 1 diabetes patients carried moderately but significantly shorter TCRB CDR3s.

TCRB transcripts that were expressed got sequenced, as all of the isolated RNA had been reverse transcribed. Profiled with immunoSEQ multiplex PCR; TCRdb holds only in-frame clones, not every one. This sample has about 740,000 clones, with 13% found just once. Germline loops: CDR1 PRHDT, CDR2 FYEKMQ (reference sequence). This CDR3 spans 14 amino acids. V was trimmed by 4 bases and J by 7 bases, leaving 17 bases between them. Comments on this clone: Its antigen remains unidentified.

Sequencing input: naive CD4+ T cells from blood. The rearrangement links TRBV13 to TRBJ2-7, with D possibly TRBD1 on 6 matching bases. This receptor was identified in a young man with type 1 diabetes. CDR3 nucleotide sequence: TGTGCCAGCAGCTCGACAGGTTATCGTGGGGAGCAGTACTTC. This gives the protein CASSSTGYRGEQYF.